These T cell receptor beta chains were read from a single sample in a study of blood T cell repertoires in COVID-19. Assay used: immunoSEQ multiplex PCR; TCRdb lists only in-frame clones, some missing. The data show more than 200,000 clones, around 83% seen once. Sequenced input: peripheral blood. These receptors originate from a man between 40 and 49 years old with active or convalescent COVID-19. Each CDR3 is given with its conserved first and last residue. A D gene is named only where the DNA matches it firmly. Clone sizes are given selectively: once, few, many, or a class where the clone is expanded.

>.|TRBJ1-2|TRBV7-9|.
TGTGCCAGCAGCGAGGTAGAGTCCTATGGCTACACCTTC
CASSEVESYGYTF
>.|TRBJ2-1|TRBV4-2|.
TGTGCCAGCAGCCAGGCTTTGGAGGGCGAGGATGAGCAGTTCTTC
CASSQALEGEDEQFF
>.|TRBJ1-1|TRBV6-5|TRBD1
TGTGCCAGCAGCGTAGGACAGGGGAGCGCTGAAGCTTTCTTT
CASSVGQGSAEAFF
>.|TRBJ2-2|TRBV7-8|TRBD1
TGTGCCAGCAGCACTCGGGACAGGGCCACCGGGGAGCTGTTTTTT
CASSTRDRATGELFF
>.|TRBJ1-2|TRBV6-2/TRBV6-3|.
TGTGCCAGCAGCCCTCGGGGGGCTGTCTATGGCTACACCTTC
CASSPRGAVYGYTF
>.|TRBJ1-3|TRBV5-1|TRBD1
TGCGCCAGCAGCTTAGGACAGGGGGCCCATGGAAACACCATATATTTT
CASSLGQGAHGNTIYF
>.|TRBJ2-7|TRBV19|TRBD1
TGTGCCAGTAGTACACCGGGACAGGGGGGCTACGAGCAGTACTTC
CASSTPGQGGYEQYF
>.|TRBJ1-2|TRBV7-9|TRBD1
TGTGCCAGCAGCTTACCGGGACAGGGAGGGGGCTACACCTTC
CASSLPGQGGGYTF
>.|TRBJ2-3|TRBV11-3|TRBD2
TGTGCCAGCAGCCCCGAAACCGGGGGGGCCACAGATACGCAGTATTTT
CASSPETGGATDTQYF
>once|TRBJ2-1|TRBV30|TRBD2
TGTGCCTGGAGACCTAGCGGGCGGTCCGGTGAGCAGTTCTTC
CAWRPSGRSGEQFF
>.|TRBJ2-5|TRBV14|.
TGTGCCAGCAGCCAAATGGGGAGTTCGAAGACCCAGTACTTC
CASSQMGSSKTQYF
>.|TRBJ2-1|TRBV6-5|.
TGTGCCAGCAGTTACTCAGGAAGGGGTGAGCAGTTCTTC
CASSYSGRGEQFF
>.|TRBJ1-4|TRBV19|TRBD1
TGTGCCAGTAGTCGGACGGGACAGGTGGATGAAAAACTGTTTTTT
CASSRTGQVDEKLFF
>.|TRBJ2-3|TRBV10-3|.
TGTGCCATCAGTGGCGCCCTGAGGGGCACAGATACGCAGTATTTT
CAISGALRGTDTQYF
>.|TRBJ1-2|TRBV30|.
TGTGCCTGGACAGCAGGGGACCTATCCTATGGCTACACCTTC
CAWTAGDLSYGYTF
>.|TRBJ2-5|TRBV27|.
TGTGCCAGCAGTTTAAGGGGTCAAGAGACCCAGTACTTC
CASSLRGQETQYF
>.|TRBJ2-5|TRBV28|TRBD2
TGTGCCAGCAGTTTAGCGGGGGGGGAGACCCAGTACTTC
CASSLAGGETQYF
>.|TRBJ1-4|TRBV13|.
TGTGCCAGCAGCTTAGCGAGGGGGGGAGAAAAACTGTTTTTT
CASSLARGGEKLFF
>once|TRBJ1-2|TRBV24-1|TRBD1
TGTGCCACCAGTGATCCCGGGACAGGTAGATTGGATGGCTACACCTTC
CATSDPGTGRLDGYTF
>.|TRBJ1-4|TRBV5-1|.
TGCGCCAGCAGCTTTGGAGAGGCAACTAATGAAAAACTGTTTTTT
CASSFGEATNEKLFF
>.|TRBJ1-5|TRBV6-5|.
TGTGCCAGCAGTTACCCGGAGGGCAATCAGCCCCAGCATTTT
CASSYPEGNQPQHF
>.|TRBJ1-6|TRBV2|.
TGTGCCAGCAGGTTAGATAATTCACCCCTCCACTTT
CASRLDNSPLHF
>once|TRBJ2-3|TRBV5-1|TRBD1
TGCGCCAGCAGCTTGGGGGGACAGGGCGCAGATACGCAGTATTTT
CASSLGGQGADTQYF
>few|TRBJ2-4|TRBV6-5|TRBD1
TGTGCCAGCAGTTACGCCGGACAGGGGAAAAACATTCAGTACTTC
CASSYAGQGKNIQYF
>.|TRBJ1-1|TRBV12-1|.
TGTGCCAGCAGACCCGGGACAGTGAACACTGAAGCTTTCTTT
CASRPGTVNTEAFF
>.|TRBJ2-1|TRBV6-6|TRBD2
TGTGCCAGCAGCGGGACTAGCGGTCGACGAAGGAATGAGCAGTTCTTC
CASSGTSGRRRNEQFF
>few|TRBJ1-1|TRBV28|TRBD1
TGTGCCAGCAGTTTATCCCCCAGGGGGCAAATTGAAGCTTTCTTT
CASSLSPRGQIEAFF
>.|TRBJ2-2|TRBV7-8|.
TGTGCCAGCAGCCTTCATCTAGGGGAGCTGTTTTTT
CASSLHLGELFF
>.|TRBJ2-2|TRBV24-1|.
TGTGCCACCAGTGATTTTAAAGGGGCAGCAAAGGTCGGGGAGCTGTTTTTT
CATSDFKGAAKVGELFF
>.|TRBJ1-5|TRBV6-5|.
TGTGCCAGCAGTCCTAATCCAAGCAATCAGCCCCAGCATTTT
CASSPNPSNQPQHF
>.|TRBJ2-7|TRBV6-1|TRBD2
TGTGCCAGCAGTGAAGGCCCAGGGAGCGGGAGCCTCTCCTACGAGCAGTACTTC
CASSEGPGSGSLSYEQYF